In this sample, the clone carrying this TCR beta chain turned up many times. Its antigen is not identified. Each CDR3 protein gets one entry after TCRdb re-called the 5' RACE reads with MiXCR. This repertoire shows approximately 26,000 distinct CDR3 sequences, approximately 8.8% found once; its top ten account for approximately 7.5%. These data come from a study of spatial heterogeneity in lung cancer. Findings of the study overall: Tumor mutation count correlated with how many alpha and beta TCRs expanded intratumorally.

Time point indicated: sample taken at primary tumor resection. Unsorted samples of tumor, nontumor lung or frozen PBMC had their whole RNA sequenced. The J segment lost 2 bases and the V segment lost 8 bases, leaving 0 bases of the junction unmatched. Germline V gene sequence: CDR1 SEHNR, CDR2 FQNEAQ (reference sequence). CDR3 size: 11 residues. The chain has TRBV7-9 and TRBJ2-7, with 7 bases matching TRBD1. The sequence derives from a male donor with early-stage non-small cell lung cancer. The source was lung tumor tissue, collected at surgery. The CDR3 spells CASGTAYEQYF. The CDR3 bases are TGTGCCAGCGGGACAGCCTACGAGCAGTACTTC.